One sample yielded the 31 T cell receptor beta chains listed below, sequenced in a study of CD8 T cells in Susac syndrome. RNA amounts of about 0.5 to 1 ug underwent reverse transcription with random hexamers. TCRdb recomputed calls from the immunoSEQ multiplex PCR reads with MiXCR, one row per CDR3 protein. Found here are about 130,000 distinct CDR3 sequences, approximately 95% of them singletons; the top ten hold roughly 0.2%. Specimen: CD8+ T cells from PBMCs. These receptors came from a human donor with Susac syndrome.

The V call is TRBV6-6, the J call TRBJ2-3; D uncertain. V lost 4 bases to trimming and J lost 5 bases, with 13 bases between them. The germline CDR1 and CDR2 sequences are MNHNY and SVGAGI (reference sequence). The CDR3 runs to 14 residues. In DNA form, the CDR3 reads TGTGCCAGCAGTTCTCCCGAGCTGGGAGATACGCAGTATTTT. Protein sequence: CASSSPELGDTQYF.

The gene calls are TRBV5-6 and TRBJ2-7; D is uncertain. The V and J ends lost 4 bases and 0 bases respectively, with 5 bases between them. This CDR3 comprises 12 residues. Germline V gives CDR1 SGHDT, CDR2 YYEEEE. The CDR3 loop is CASSLISYEQYF. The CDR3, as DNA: TGTGCCAGCAGCCTTATCTCCTACGAGCAGTACTTC.

CDR3 sequence reads: CASSPVREHYGYTF. The CDR3 nucleotides are TGCGCCAGCAGCCCAGTCAGGGAGCACTATGGCTACACCTTC. The V and J genes are TRBV4-1 and TRBJ1-2; maybe TRBD1 (5 bases). This CDR3 is 14 amino acids long. Trimming removed 4 bases at V and 3 bases at J, with 12 bases between. CDR1 is MGHRA and CDR2 is YSYEKL in the germline V gene.

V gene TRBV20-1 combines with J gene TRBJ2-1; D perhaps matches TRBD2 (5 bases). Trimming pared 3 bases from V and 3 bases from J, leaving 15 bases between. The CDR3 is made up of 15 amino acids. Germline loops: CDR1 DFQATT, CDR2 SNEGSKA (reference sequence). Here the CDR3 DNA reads TGCAGTGCTAGTCGCGACTATGGGCTCTACAATGAGCAGTTCTTC. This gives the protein CSASRDYGLYNEQFF.

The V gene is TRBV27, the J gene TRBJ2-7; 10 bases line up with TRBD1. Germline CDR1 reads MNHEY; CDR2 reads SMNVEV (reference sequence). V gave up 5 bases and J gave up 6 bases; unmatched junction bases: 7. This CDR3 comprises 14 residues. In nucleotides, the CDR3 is TGTGCCAGCAGTGCCGGGACAGGGGATGGCGAGCAGTACTTC. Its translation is CASSAGTGDGEQYF.

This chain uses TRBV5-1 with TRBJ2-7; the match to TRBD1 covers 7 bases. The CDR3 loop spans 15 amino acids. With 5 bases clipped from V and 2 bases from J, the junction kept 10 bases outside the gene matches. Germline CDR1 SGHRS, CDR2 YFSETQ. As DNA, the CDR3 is TGCGCCAGCAGACCACCGGGACAGAATCCCTACGAGCAGTACTTC. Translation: CASRPPGQNPYEQYF.

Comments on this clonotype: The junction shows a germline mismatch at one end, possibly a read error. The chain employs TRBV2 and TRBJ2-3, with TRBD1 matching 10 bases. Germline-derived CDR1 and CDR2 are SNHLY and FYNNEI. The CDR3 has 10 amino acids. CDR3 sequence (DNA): TGTGCCAGCAGGGGGACAGGGGTCCTGTTT. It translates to CASRGTGVLF.

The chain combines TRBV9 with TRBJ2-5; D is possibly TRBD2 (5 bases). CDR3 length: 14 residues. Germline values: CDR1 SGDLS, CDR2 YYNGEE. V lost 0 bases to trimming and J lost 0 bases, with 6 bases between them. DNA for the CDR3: TGTGCCAGCAGCGTAGGCGGGTACCAAGAGACCCAGTACTTC. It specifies CASSVGGYQETQYF.

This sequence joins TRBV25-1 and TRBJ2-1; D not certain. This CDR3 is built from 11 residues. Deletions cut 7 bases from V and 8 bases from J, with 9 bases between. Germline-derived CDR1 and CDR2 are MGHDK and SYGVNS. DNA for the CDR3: TGTGCCAGCACCCTTTCCCATGAGCAGTTCTTC. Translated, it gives CASTLSHEQFF.

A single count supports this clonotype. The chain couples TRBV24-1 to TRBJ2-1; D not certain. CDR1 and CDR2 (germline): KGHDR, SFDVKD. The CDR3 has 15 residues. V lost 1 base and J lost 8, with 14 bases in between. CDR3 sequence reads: CATSDLAQSTDEQFF. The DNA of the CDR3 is TGTGCCACCAGTGATTTAGCGCAGTCAACCGATGAGCAGTTCTTC.

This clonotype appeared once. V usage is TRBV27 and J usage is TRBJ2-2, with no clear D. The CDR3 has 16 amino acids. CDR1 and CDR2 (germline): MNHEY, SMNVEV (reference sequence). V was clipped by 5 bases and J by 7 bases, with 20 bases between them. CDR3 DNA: TGTGCCAGCAGTGCGCGCAAACCTTTCCTGGTCGGGGAGCTGTTTTTT. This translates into CASSARKPFLVGELFF.

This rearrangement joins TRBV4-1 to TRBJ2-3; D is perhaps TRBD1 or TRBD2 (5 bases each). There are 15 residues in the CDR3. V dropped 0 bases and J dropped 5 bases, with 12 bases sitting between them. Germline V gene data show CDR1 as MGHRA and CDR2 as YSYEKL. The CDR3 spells CASSQEGDRRDTQYF. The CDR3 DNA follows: TGCGCCAGCAGCCAAGAAGGGGACCGTAGAGATACGCAGTATTTT.

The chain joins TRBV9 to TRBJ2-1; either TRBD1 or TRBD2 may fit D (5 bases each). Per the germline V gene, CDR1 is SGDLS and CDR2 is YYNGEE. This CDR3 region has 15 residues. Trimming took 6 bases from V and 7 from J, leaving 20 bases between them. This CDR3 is CASTEGGGVGNEQFF. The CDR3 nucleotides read TGTGCCAGCACCGAGGGTGGGGGAGTCGGGAATGAGCAGTTCTTC. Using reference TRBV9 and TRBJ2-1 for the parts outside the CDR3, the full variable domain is DSGVTQTPKHLITATGQRVTLRCSPRSGDLSVYWYQQSLDQGLQFLIQYYNGEERAKGNILERFSAQQFPDLHSELNLSSLELGDSALYFCASTEGGGVGNEQFFGPGTRLTVL.

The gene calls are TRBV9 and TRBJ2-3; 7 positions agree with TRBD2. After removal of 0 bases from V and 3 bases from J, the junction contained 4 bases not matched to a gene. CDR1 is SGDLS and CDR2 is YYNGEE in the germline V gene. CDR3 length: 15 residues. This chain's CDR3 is CASSVGLADTDTQYF. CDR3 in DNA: TGTGCCAGCAGCGTAGGGCTAGCGGATACAGATACGCAGTATTTT. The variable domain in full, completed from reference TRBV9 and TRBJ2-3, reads DSGVTQTPKHLITATGQRVTLRCSPRSGDLSVYWYQQSLDQGLQFLIQYYNGEERAKGNILERFSAQQFPDLHSELNLSSLELGDSALYFCASSVGLADTDTQYFGPGTRLTVL.

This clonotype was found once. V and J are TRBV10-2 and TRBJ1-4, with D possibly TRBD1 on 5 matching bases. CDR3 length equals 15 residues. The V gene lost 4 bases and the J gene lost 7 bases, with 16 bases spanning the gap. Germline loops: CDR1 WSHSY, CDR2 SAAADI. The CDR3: CASSGGGGPREKLFF. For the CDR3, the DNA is TGCGCCAGCAGTGGGGGTGGGGGACCTCGTGAAAAACTGTTTTTT.

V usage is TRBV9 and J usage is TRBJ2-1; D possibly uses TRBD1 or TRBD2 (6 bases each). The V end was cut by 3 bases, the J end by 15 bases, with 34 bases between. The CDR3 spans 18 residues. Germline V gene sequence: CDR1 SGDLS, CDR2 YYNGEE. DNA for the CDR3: TGTGCCAGCAGCGGAGGGGGAGAGACGGGGCGGGACCCCCCGGAAATGTTCTTC. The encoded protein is CASSGGGETGRDPPEMFF.

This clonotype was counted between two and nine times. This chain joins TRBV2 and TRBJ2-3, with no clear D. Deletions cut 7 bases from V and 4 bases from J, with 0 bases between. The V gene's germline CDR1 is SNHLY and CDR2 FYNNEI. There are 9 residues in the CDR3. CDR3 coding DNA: TGTGCCAGCACAGATACGCAGTATTTT. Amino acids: CASTDTQYF.

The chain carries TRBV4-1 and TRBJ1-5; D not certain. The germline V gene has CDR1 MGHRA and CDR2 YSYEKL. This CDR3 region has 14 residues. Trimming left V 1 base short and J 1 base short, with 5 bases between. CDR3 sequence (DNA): TGCGCCAGCAGCCAAGTAAAGAGCAATCAGCCCCAGCATTTT. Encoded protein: CASSQVKSNQPQHF.

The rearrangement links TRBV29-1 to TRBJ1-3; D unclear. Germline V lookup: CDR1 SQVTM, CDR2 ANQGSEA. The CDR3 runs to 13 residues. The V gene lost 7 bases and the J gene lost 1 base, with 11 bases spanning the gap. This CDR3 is CSADGGSGNTIYF. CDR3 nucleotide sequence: TGCAGCGCCGATGGCGGTTCTGGAAACACCATATATTTT.

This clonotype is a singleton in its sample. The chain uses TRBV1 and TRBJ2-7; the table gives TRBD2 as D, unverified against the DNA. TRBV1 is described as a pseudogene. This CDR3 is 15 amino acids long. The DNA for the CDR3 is TGCACCAGCAGCCCCCCGAGCGGGATTGCCTACGAGCAGTACTTC. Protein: CTSSPPSGIAYEQYF.

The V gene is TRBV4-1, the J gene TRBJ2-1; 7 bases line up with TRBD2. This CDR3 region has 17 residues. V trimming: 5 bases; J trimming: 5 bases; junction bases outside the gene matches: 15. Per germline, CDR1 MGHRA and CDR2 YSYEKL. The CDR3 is CASSKAAGDYGNNEQFF. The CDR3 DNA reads TGCGCCAGCAGCAAAGCCGCGGGAGACTATGGGAACAATGAGCAGTTCTTC.

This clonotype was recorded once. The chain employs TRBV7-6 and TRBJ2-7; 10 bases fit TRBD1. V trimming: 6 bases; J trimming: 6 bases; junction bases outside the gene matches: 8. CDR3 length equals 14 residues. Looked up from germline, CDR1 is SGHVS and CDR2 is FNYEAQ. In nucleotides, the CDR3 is TGTGCCAGCAGAGCAGGGACAGGGGCTCGCGAGCAGTACTTC. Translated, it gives CASRAGTGAREQYF.

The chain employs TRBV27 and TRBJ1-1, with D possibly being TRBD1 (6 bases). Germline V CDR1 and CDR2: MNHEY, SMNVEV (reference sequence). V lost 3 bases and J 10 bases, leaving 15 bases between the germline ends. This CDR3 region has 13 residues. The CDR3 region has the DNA TGTGCCAGCAGTTTGCTTGGGGGCACCTTAGCTTTCTTT. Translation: CASSLLGGTLAFF.

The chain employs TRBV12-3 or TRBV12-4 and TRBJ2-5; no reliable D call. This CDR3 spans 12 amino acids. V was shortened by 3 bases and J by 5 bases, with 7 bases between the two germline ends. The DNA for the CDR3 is TGTGCCAGCAGTTTTAGGGTTGAGACCCAGTACTTC. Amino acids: CASSFRVETQYF.

The CDR3 region is CASSILAEDYNEQFF. CDR3 coding DNA: TGTGCCAGTAGTATTTTAGCGGAAGACTACAATGAGCAGTTCTTC. The chain links TRBV19 to TRBJ2-1; the D gene is possibly TRBD2 (6 bases). This CDR3 has 15 amino acids. CDR1 is LNHDA, CDR2 SQIVND, per germline (reference sequence). Trimming shortened V by 3 bases and J by 3 bases, and 12 bases separated the two germline ends.

CDR3 coding DNA: TGTGCCAGCAGTTATGTCGGGCAGGGGTCCGGGGAGCTGTTTTTT. Protein product: CASSYVGQGSGELFF. This chain links TRBV6-5 with TRBJ2-2; TRBD1 might be the D (6 bases). Trimming took off 3 bases at V and 6 bases at J, with 14 bases between the two ends. The CDR3 is 15 amino acids. The germline gives CDR1 MNHEY, CDR2 SVGAGI.

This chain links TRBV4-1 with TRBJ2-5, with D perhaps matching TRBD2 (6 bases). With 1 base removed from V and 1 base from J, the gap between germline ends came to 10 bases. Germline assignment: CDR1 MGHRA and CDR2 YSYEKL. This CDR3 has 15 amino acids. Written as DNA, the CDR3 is TGCGCCAGCAGCCAAGTGGCTAGCGCCCAAGAGACCCAGTACTTC. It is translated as CASSQVASAQETQYF.

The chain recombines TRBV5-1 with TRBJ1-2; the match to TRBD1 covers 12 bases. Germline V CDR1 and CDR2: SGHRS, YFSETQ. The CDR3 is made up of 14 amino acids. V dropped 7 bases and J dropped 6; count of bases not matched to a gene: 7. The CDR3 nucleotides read TGCGCCAGCGGTCCCGGGACAGGGGGCCATGGCTACACCTTC. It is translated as CASGPGTGGHGYTF.

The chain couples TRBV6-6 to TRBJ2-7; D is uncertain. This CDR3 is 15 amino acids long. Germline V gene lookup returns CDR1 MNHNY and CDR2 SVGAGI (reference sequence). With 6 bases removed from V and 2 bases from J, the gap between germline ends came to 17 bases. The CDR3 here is CASSLGPIWAYEQYF. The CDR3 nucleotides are TGTGCCAGCAGCCTCGGACCGATTTGGGCCTACGAGCAGTACTTC.

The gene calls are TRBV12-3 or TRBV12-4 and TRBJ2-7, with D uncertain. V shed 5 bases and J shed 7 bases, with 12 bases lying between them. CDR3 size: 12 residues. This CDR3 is CASSPTMSEQYF. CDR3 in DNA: TGTGCCAGCAGTCCCACGATGAGTGAGCAGTACTTC.

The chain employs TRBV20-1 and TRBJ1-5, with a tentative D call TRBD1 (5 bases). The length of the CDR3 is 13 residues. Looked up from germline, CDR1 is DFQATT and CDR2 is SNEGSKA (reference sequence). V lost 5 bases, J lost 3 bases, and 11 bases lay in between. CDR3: CSAFDRYNQPQHF. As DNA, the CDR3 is TGCAGTGCTTTCGACAGATACAATCAGCCCCAGCATTTT.